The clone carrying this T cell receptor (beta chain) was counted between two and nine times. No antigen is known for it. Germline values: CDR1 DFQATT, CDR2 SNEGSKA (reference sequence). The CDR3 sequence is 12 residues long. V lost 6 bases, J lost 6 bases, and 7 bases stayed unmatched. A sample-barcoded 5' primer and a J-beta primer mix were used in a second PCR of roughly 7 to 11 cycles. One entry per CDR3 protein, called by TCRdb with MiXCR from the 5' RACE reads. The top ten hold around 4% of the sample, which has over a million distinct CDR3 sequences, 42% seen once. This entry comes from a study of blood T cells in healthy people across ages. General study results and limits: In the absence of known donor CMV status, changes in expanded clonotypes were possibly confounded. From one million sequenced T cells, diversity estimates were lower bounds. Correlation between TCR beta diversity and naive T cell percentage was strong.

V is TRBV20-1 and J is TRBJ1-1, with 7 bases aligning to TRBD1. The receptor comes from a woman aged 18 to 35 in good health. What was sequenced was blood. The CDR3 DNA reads TGCAGTGCGTCCCGACAGGGCGCTGAAGCTTTCTTT. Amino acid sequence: CSASRQGAEAFF.